This T cell receptor (beta chain) is from a study of cytotoxic CD8 clonotypes in ibrutinib-treated CLL. About the study: Partial response was seen in roughly 25 patients and complete response in 2; after median roughly six years, approximately 14 stayed remitted, some 12 progressed.

Germline CDR1 reads SGHDT; CDR2 reads YYEEEE. The CDR3 loop spans 18 amino acids. V lost 1 base to trimming and J lost 0 bases; unmatched junction nucleotides: 6. Target depth was 1 in 200,000 to 1 in 1 million T cells, about 10x per clonotype. TCRdb's table, derived via immunoSEQ multiplex PCR, lists solely in-frame clones and lacks some. Among 60,000 to 95,000 clones, 75% to 90% were seen once, and the ten largest hold approximately 35%. The source of this sequence is a human donor with chronic lymphocytic leukemia. The V and J genes are TRBV5-6 and TRBJ2-6; TRBD1 agrees at 8 bases. Material: PBMCs, obtained after 24 months of ibrutinib treatment. CDR3 coding DNA: TGTGCCAGCAGCTTGTTTGGGACAGGAGACTCTGGGGCCAACGTCCTGACTTTC. This encodes CASSLFGTGDSGANVLTF.